A selection of T cell receptor beta chains follows, all from one sample in a study of chemoradiotherapy in HPV16-positive cancers. The protocol was immunoSEQ multiplex PCR, while the TCRdb copy is restricted to in-frame clones and leaves out a portion. The sample carries about 32,000 clones, 88% recorded once. The material was blood, obtained from a patient who underwent chemoradiotherapy. These receptors all stem from a human donor with HPV-associated anogenital cancer. Each CDR3 is given with its conserved first and last residue. The order of the fields is J gene, V gene, D gene, CDR3 length, clone size, CDR3 DNA, CDR3 protein. A D gene is named only where the DNA matches it firmly. Clone size appears in some rows only: once, few, many, or a class for an expanded clone.

TRBJ2-1,TRBV27,TRBD2,13,NA,TGTGCCAGCATGCAGCGGGGCTACAATGAGCAGTTCTTC,CASMQRGYNEQFF
TRBJ2-7,TRBV2,NA,14,NA,TGTGCCACCACGACAGATGTCTCTTCGGGGGAGCAGTACTTC,CATTTDVSSGEQYF
TRBJ1-1,TRBV7-9,NA,13,few,TGTGCCAGCCGCCCCAACTCCTTTGTTGAAGCTTTCTTT,CASRPNSFVEAFF
TRBJ1-2,TRBV6-1,NA,12,NA,TGTGCCAGCAGTGAGGGGAACTATGGCTACACCTTC,CASSEGNYGYTF
TRBJ1-4,TRBV2,NA,14,NA,TGTGCCAGCAGTAGCCAAGGGGCTGGGGAAAAACTGTTTTTT,CASSSQGAGEKLFF
TRBJ1-5,TRBV5-4,NA,13,few,TGTGCCAGCAGCTTTAAGCCGGATCAGCCCCAGCATTTT,CASSFKPDQPQHF
TRBJ1-1,TRBV19,TRBD1,18,NA,TGTGCCAGTAGTGGCCTTGAGGACAGGGCAAAAGGAGAGACTGAAGCTTTCTTT,CASSGLEDRAKGETEAFF
TRBJ1-3,TRBV4-2,NA,15,NA,TGTGCCAGCAGCCAAGATCAACTCTCTGGAAACACCATATATTTT,CASSQDQLSGNTIYF
TRBJ2-7,TRBV7-2,TRBD2,15,NA,TGTGCCAGCAGCTTGGACTGGTCTCTGGGGACTAGCAGCGACTTC,CASSLDWSLGTSSDF
TRBJ1-1,TRBV27,TRBD1,14,NA,TGTGCCAGCAGTTTAGCCGGGACAGGGCCTGAAGCTTTCTTT,CASSLAGTGPEAFF
TRBJ2-3,TRBV9,TRBD2,16,NA,TGTGCCAGCAGTGCCCGACTAGCGGGGGGGGCAGATACGCAGTATTTT,CASSARLAGGADTQYF
TRBJ2-4,TRBV19,NA,16,NA,TGTGCCAGTAGTATAGGCGGGGTACTGGCCAAAAACATTCAGTACTTC,CASSIGGVLAKNIQYF
TRBJ2-7,TRBV2,TRBD2,18,NA,TGTGCCAGCAGTGAGCCGGGACTAGCGGGAGGGCCGGGTTACGAGCAGTACTTC,CASSEPGLAGGPGYEQYF
TRBJ2-1,TRBV11-2,TRBD2,15,NA,TGTGCCAGCAGCAAACTAGCGGGAGGTTACAATGAGCAGTTCTTC,CASSKLAGGYNEQFF
TRBJ1-2,TRBV7-9,NA,14,NA,TGTGCCAGCAGCTTGGACAGACCATACTATGGCTACACCTTC,CASSLDRPYYGYTF
TRBJ1-1,TRBV10-3,NA,15,NA,TGTGCCATCAGGCTAAGTCCGACGATGAACACTGAAGCTTTCTTT,CAIRLSPTMNTEAFF
TRBJ1-5,TRBV5-6,TRBD1,15,NA,TGTGCCAGCAGCCGACAGGGGAATAGCAATCAGCCCCAGCATTTT,CASSRQGNSNQPQHF
TRBJ1-5,TRBV27,TRBD1,16,NA,TGTGCCAGCAGAGAACAGGGGCCAACTAGCAATCAGCCCCAGCATTTT,CASREQGPTSNQPQHF
TRBJ1-5,TRBV11-2,NA,13,NA,TGTGCCAGCAGCTTGAATAGCAATCAGCCCCAGCATTTT,CASSLNSNQPQHF
TRBJ2-3,TRBV6-5,TRBD2,15,once,TGTGCCAGCAGTTTCTCCGGGACTAACACAGATACGCAGTATTTT,CASSFSGTNTDTQYF
TRBJ2-2,TRBV2,TRBD1,17,once,TGTGCCAGCAGTGAAACAGGGGGCGCTTGGTACACCGGGGAGCTGTTTTTT,CASSETGGAWYTGELFF
TRBJ2-5,TRBV27,NA,15,NA,TGTGCCAGCAGTTTATTTGCGGGGGCGCGGGAGACCCAGTACTTC,CASSLFAGARETQYF
TRBJ2-4,TRBV9,NA,13,NA,TGTGCCAGCAGCGCGAATCCTAAAAACATTCAGTACTTC,CASSANPKNIQYF
TRBJ1-2,TRBV30,NA,13,NA,TGTGCCTGGAGTTCACAGGGAATTTGGGGCTACACCTTC,CAWSSQGIWGYTF
TRBJ1-1,TRBV9,NA,13,NA,TGTGCCAGCAGCGAGGGGCGGAACACTGAAGCTTTCTTT,CASSEGRNTEAFF
TRBJ2-3,TRBV7-9,NA,18,NA,TGTGCCAGCAGCTTAGGGTTCCCCCAGGGCAACATCACAGATACGCAGTATTTT,CASSLGFPQGNITDTQYF
TRBJ1-2,TRBV27,TRBD1,14,NA,TGTGCCAGCAGGTCAGGACAGGGGGGTGGCGGCTACACCTTC,CASRSGQGGGGYTF
TRBJ1-2,TRBV5-8,NA,15,NA,TGTGCCAGCAGCCGGAGGGGGGCTAGCGGCTATGGCTACACCTTC,CASSRRGASGYGYTF
TRBJ1-1,TRBV19,NA,14,NA,TGTGCCAGTAGTAACCCCGGCGCAACGTCTGAAGCTTTCTTT,CASSNPGATSEAFF
TRBJ2-5,TRBV11-2,NA,15,once,TGTGCCAGCAGCGGAACCCGACAGTTCCAAGAGACCCAGTACTTC,CASSGTRQFQETQYF
TRBJ1-1,TRBV5-6,NA,13,NA,TGTGCCAGCAGCTCTGTAGGGAACACTGAAGCTTTCTTT,CASSSVGNTEAFF
TRBJ1-6,TRBV6-5,TRBD1,15,NA,TGTGCCAGCACCAAAATAAGACAGGGCCGGGCACCCCTCCACTTT,CASTKIRQGRAPLHF
TRBJ2-7,TRBV5-1,NA,15,NA,TGCGCCAGCAGCTTGGGGGACGGAGGCTCCTACGAGCAGTACTTC,CASSLGDGGSYEQYF
TRBJ2-7,TRBV6-1,TRBD1,14,NA,TGTGCCAGCAGTGAGGGACAGGGGGCCTACGAGCAGTACTTC,CASSEGQGAYEQYF
TRBJ1-5,TRBV28,NA,15,NA,TGTGCCAGCCTAAAAGACGCGGGATTCGGGGTAGCCCAGCATTTT,CASLKDAGFGVAQHF
TRBJ1-1,TRBV2,NA,16,NA,TGTGCCAGCAGTGAATCTGTCCGGCCACCGAACACTGAAGCTTTCTTT,CASSESVRPPNTEAFF
TRBJ1-6,TRBV2,NA,13,NA,TGTGCCAGCAGTGATACATTTAATTCACCCCTCCACTTT,CASSDTFNSPLHF
TRBJ2-1,TRBV5-1,TRBD1,15,NA,TGCGCCAGCAGCGCGGGACAGGGCTCCTACAATGAGCAGTTCTTC,CASSAGQGSYNEQFF
TRBJ2-2,TRBV7-8,NA,14,NA,TGTGCCAGCAGTACTAAAGAGAACACCGGGGAGCTGTTTTTT,CASSTKENTGELFF
TRBJ2-7,TRBV18,NA,13,NA,TGTGCCAGCTCACCCGACAACTCCTACGAGCAGTACTTC,CASSPDNSYEQYF
TRBJ2-1,TRBV21-1,NA,14,NA,TGTGCCAGCAGCAATAGGGACAGGGACAATGAGCAGTTCTTC,CASSNRDRDNEQFF
TRBJ2-2,TRBV19,TRBD2,13,NA,TGTGCCAGTAGCATAGCGGGCGCCGGGGAGCTGTTTTTT,CASSIAGAGELFF
TRBJ2-3,TRBV7-9,NA,14,NA,TGTGCCAGCAGCCTGATGGGGGTGTCGGATACGCAGTATTTT,CASSLMGVSDTQYF
TRBJ1-2,TRBV6-1,TRBD1,13,NA,TGTGCCAGCAGCCGACAGGGCAGCTATGGCTACACCTTC,CASSRQGSYGYTF
TRBJ2-4,TRBV7-2,NA,16,NA,TGTGCCAGCAGCTTAGGCTCTTTAGTCTCCAAGAACATTCAGTACTTC,CASSLGSLVSKNIQYF
TRBJ1-2,TRBV19,NA,13,once,TGTGCCAGTATTTCGACCCGGGGCTATGGCTACACCTTC,CASISTRGYGYTF
TRBJ2-3,TRBV6-1,NA,13,NA,TGTGCCAGCAGGGTGACGGTCACAGATACGCAGTATTTT,CASRVTVTDTQYF
TRBJ1-3,TRBV7-8,NA,15,NA,TGTGCCAGCAAGCCACCCAGGGGCTCTGGAAACACCATATATTTT,CASKPPRGSGNTIYF
TRBJ1-3,TRBV5-5,NA,14,NA,TGTGCCAGCACTCGCACAGGCCCTGGAAACACCATATATTTT,CASTRTGPGNTIYF
TRBJ1-2,TRBV28,TRBD1,14,NA,TGTGCCAGCAGGGGACAGGGGTCGTTCGGTGGCTACACCTTC,CASRGQGSFGGYTF
TRBJ2-7,TRBV5-8,NA,14,once,TGTGCCAGCAGCTTGACTCTAGCCTCCTACGAGCAGTACTTC,CASSLTLASYEQYF
TRBJ1-2,TRBV6-6,NA,12,NA,TGTGCCAGCAGTTACGGGAGAGATGGCTACACCTTC,CASSYGRDGYTF
TRBJ2-7,TRBV19,NA,14,NA,TGTGCCAGTAGTATTAGTAGGGGATCCTACGAGCAGTACTTC,CASSISRGSYEQYF
TRBJ1-1,TRBV18,TRBD1,15,NA,TGTGCCAGCTCACGTACCGGGACAGGCTATACTGAAGCTTTCTTT,CASSRTGTGYTEAFF
TRBJ2-7,TRBV18,NA,15,once,TGTGCCAGCTCACCACCCGTCGGACGCTCCTACGAGCAGTACTTC,CASSPPVGRSYEQYF
TRBJ2-1,TRBV19,NA,13,NA,TGTGCCAGTAGTATAGGGGCTAGCAATGAGCAGTTCTTC,CASSIGASNEQFF
TRBJ1-2,TRBV5-4,NA,13,NA,TGTGCCAGCAGCTTGGCAGGGAACTATGGCTACACCTTC,CASSLAGNYGYTF
TRBJ2-5,TRBV25-1,NA,14,NA,TGTGCCAGCAGTTGGAATACAGGGTTGGAGACCCAGTACTTC,CASSWNTGLETQYF
TRBJ2-5,TRBV28,NA,14,NA,TGTGCCAGCAGCGCCGCTGGGCTACAAGAGACCCAGTACTTC,CASSAAGLQETQYF
TRBJ2-2,TRBV27,TRBD2,15,NA,TGTGCCAGCAGTACCACGGGACTATACACCGGGGAGCTGTTTTTT,CASSTTGLYTGELFF